This T cell receptor beta chain was recovered during a study of graft-versus-host responses after intestinal transplantation. Across the study: Recipients were given multivisceral, liver-intestinal, or isolated intestinal transplants. All of the recipients had induction that used anti-thymocyte globulin, then tacrolimus and steroids for three to four years.

Measured with immunoSEQ multiplex PCR; TCRdb has only the in-frame clones, and not every one. The data show approximately 78,000 clones, 80% to 90% seen once. About this clone itself: Its antigen is as yet unknown.

The length of the CDR3 is 15 residues. Germline V gene data show CDR1 as MNHEY and CDR2 as SVGAGI. V was trimmed by 6 bases and J by 0 bases, leaving 13 bases between them. Whole-study findings and limits: High graft-versus-host to host-versus-graft clonal ratios were found in allografts of patients who had graft-donor T cell macrochimerism. Declining HvG levels early post-transplant were linked to peak circulating GvH clone levels.

The gene calls are TRBV6-5 and TRBJ2-3, with D possibly called TRBD1 or TRBD2 (6 bases each). This specimen was unstimulated CD8+ T cells sorted from spleen or lymph node cells, taken before transplant. The TCR was taken from a human donor who was the organ donor for an intestinal transplant. In DNA form, the CDR3 reads TGTGCCAGCAGGAGGGGGGTATATAGCACAGATACGCAGTATTTT. As protein: CASRRGVYSTDTQYF.